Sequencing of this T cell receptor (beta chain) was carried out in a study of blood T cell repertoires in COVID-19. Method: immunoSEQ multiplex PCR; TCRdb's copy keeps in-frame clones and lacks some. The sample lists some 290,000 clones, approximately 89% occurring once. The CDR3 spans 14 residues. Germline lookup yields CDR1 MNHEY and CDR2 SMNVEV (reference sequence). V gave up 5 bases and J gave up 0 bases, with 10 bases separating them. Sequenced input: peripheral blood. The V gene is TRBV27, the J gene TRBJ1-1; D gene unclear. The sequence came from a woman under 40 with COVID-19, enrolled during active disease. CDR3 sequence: CASSIAGMNTEAFF. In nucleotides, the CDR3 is TGTGCCAGCAGTATTGCGGGGATGAACACTGAAGCTTTCTTT.